This TCR beta chain stems from a study of radiation and T cells in renal cell carcinoma. Time point here: baseline pretreatment blood. The sample's treatment: 15 Gy SBRT to primary tumor, nephrectomy 4 weeks later. Germline CDR1 is SGHDT and CDR2 is YYEEEE. V lost 4 bases and J lost 12, with 17 bases in between. The CDR3 runs to 13 residues. TCRdb's table, derived via immunoSEQ multiplex PCR, lists solely in-frame clones and lacks some. The sample consists of 130,000 or so clones, less than 85% of them appearing once. The source material was blood, sampled from a patient whose treatment included radiotherapy and nephrectomy. The receptor's source is a woman aged 45-65 years with renal cell carcinoma. The rearrangement joins TRBV5-6 to TRBJ2-1; D uncertain. In nucleotides, the CDR3 is TGTGCCAGCAGCCTAGACCCCTCGGCGGCGCAGTTCTTC. It specifies CASSLDPSAAQFF.